This T cell receptor (beta chain) originates from a study of blood T cell repertoires in COVID-19. Study details: Researchers got acute and convalescent COVID-19 samples from the United States, Italy and Spain.

Per the germline V gene, CDR1 is SGHRS and CDR2 is YFSETQ. The CDR3 runs 16 residues. The germline V and J ends were trimmed by 5 bases and 4 bases, with 18 bases remaining between them. This clone came up once. In the original analysis: How many nucleated cells were present was estimated from reference gene primer amplification. This table comes from immunoSEQ multiplex PCR, and its TCRdb copy is limited to in-frame clones, with some not included. V, J and clone size are taken as reported in that table, and D and trimming were inferred from the DNA itself. Of 130,000 or so clones listed, roughly 89% are singletons.

Sequenced sample: peripheral blood. The rearrangement links TRBV5-1 to TRBJ1-4; a possible D gene is TRBD1 (5 bases). This TCR derives from a man aged 45-65 years with active or convalescent COVID-19. The CDR3 nucleotides read TGCGCCAGCAGACCGATAACAGGAACCTATAATGAAAAACTGTTTTTT. This translates into CASRPITGTYNEKLFF.